Reported below is one TCR beta chain. Assay: immunoSEQ multiplex PCR; the TCRdb copy retains only in-frame clones and omits some. The sample contains about 63,000 clones, roughly 79% of which appear only once. The sample's time point: pretreatment peripheral blood. The source of the sample is a study of PD-L1 blockade in urothelial cancer. The germline V and J ends were trimmed by 2 bases and 3 bases, with 13 bases remaining between them. Germline V gives CDR1 SGHDT, CDR2 YYEEEE. CDR3 length: 15 residues. The source material was PBMCs, sampled around atezolizumab (anti-PD-L1) treatment. The receptor's source is a man between 65 and 85 years old with urothelial cancer. The rearrangement uses TRBV5-6 and TRBJ2-3, with a tentative D call TRBD1 (5 bases). Here the CDR3 DNA reads TGTGCCAGCAGCTTAAAGGGGTTGGGTACAGATACGCAGTATTTT. Amino acid sequence: CASSLKGLGTDTQYF.